The rows below give T cell receptor beta chains drawn from one sample of a study of CD8 T cells in ankylosing spondylitis. TCRdb redid the calling of the 5' RACE reads with MiXCR, one entry per CDR3 protein. The sample carries fewer than 550,000 distinct CDR3 sequences, about 5% recorded once. Sequencing was done on a sample of blood, either unsorted or a sorted T cell fraction (not recorded which). The receptors derive from a male donor with ankylosing spondylitis. Each CDR3 is given with its conserved first and last residue. D genes are given only for firm matches. A clone size is listed for some rows: how often the clone was seen (once, few, many), or a class if it is expanded.

d_gene	v_gene	j_gene	abundance	CDR3nt	CDR3aa
-	TRBV29-1	TRBJ2-1	many	TGCAGCGTTTACACAACAGGGTTGGGGCGGAATGAGCAGTTCTTC	CSVYTTGLGRNEQFF
-	TRBV11-2	TRBJ2-4	many	TGTGCCAGCAGCTTAGGGGTCCAAAACATTCAGTACTTC	CASSLGVQNIQYF
-	TRBV20-1	TRBJ1-1	-	TGCAGTGCTAGAGATCCCCGGCGGGGCACTGAAGCTTTCTTT	CSARDPRRGTEAFF
TRBD1	TRBV25-1	TRBJ2-7	many	TGTGCCAGCAGTGTACTGGACAGGGGAACCTACGAGCAGTACTTC	CASSVLDRGTYEQYF
TRBD1	TRBV7-2	TRBJ2-7	many	TGTGCCAGCAGCTCTCGGACAGGGATCGAGCAGTACTTC	CASSSRTGIEQYF
-	TRBV28	TRBJ2-7	few	TGTGCCAGCCGAAGACCAGGGCTCACCTACGAGCAGTACTTC	CASRRPGLTYEQYF
-	TRBV7-8	TRBJ1-5	few	TGTGCCAGCAGCACACCGGGAGGCCCAAATCAGCCCCAGCATTTT	CASSTPGGPNQPQHF
-	TRBV29-1	TRBJ1-5	many	TGCAGCGTCTCCGGGACGGAAAGCAATCAGCCCCAGCATTTT	CSVSGTESNQPQHF
-	TRBV5-1	TRBJ1-2	many	TGCGCCAGCAGCTTGAGGGAACCTTATGGCTACACCTTC	CASSLREPYGYTF
-	TRBV7-9	TRBJ1-5	many	TGTGCCAGCAGCCCAAATCTTAGCAATCAGCCCCAGCATTTT	CASSPNLSNQPQHF
TRBD1	TRBV29-1	TRBJ2-7	many	TGCAGCGTTGGCGGGACAGGTTCCTACGAGCAGTACTTC	CSVGGTGSYEQYF
-	TRBV20-1	TRBJ2-7	many	TGCAGTGTCCCCCGAGGCCTCGAGCAGTACTTC	CSVPRGLEQYF
TRBD1	TRBV28	TRBJ2-5	many	TGTGCCAGCAGACCGGGGACAGCTCAAGAGACCCAGTACTTC	CASRPGTAQETQYF
TRBD2	TRBV6-5	TRBJ2-3	many	TGTGCCAGCAGTTACGGAGCGGGACGCACAGATACGCAGTATTTT	CASSYGAGRTDTQYF
-	TRBV27	TRBJ1-1	many	TGTGCCAGCTCCCCGGTTCACGGGAACACTGAAGCTTTCTTT	CASSPVHGNTEAFF
-	TRBV20-1	TRBJ2-7	many	TGCAGTGCTTTCCCCACTCCCAGGCGCACGAACGAGCAGTACTTC	CSAFPTPRRTNEQYF
TRBD1	TRBV11-2	TRBJ1-5	many	TGTGCCAGCAGCCCATCGACAGGGAATCAGCCCCAGCATTTT	CASSPSTGNQPQHF
-	TRBV5-1	TRBJ1-2	many	TGCGCCAGCAGCCCAGTTCGGGCAAACTATGGCTACACCTTC	CASSPVRANYGYTF
-	TRBV5-1	TRBJ2-5	-	TGCGCCAGCAGCTTACTCCAGGGGACTGAAGAGACCCAGTACTTC	CASSLLQGTEETQYF
-	TRBV7-8	TRBJ1-4	many	TGTGCCAGCAGCTCCGGGGGGGCACTCGTCACTAATGAAAAACTGTTTTTT	CASSSGGALVTNEKLFF
-	TRBV20-1	TRBJ1-5	many	TGCAGTGCTCGAAAGGGGCCGAATCAGCCCCAGCATTTT	CSARKGPNQPQHF
TRBD1	TRBV10-3	TRBJ2-1	many	TGTGCCATCAGTGACGGGACAGTCTCCTACAATGAGCAGTTCTTC	CAISDGTVSYNEQFF
TRBD2	TRBV7-2	TRBJ2-5	few	TGTGCCAGCAGCTGGGGACTAGCGGGAGGGGAGACCCAGTACTTC	CASSWGLAGGETQYF
TRBD2	TRBV20-1	TRBJ2-7	many	TGCAGTGCTAGAGTTAGCGGGACCTACGAGCAGTACTTC	CSARVSGTYEQYF
TRBD2	TRBV20-1	TRBJ2-1	many	TGCAGTGCTGAGCGGGGCTACAATGAGCAGTTCTTC	CSAERGYNEQFF
TRBD1	TRBV5-5	TRBJ1-6	many	TGTGCCAGCAGCTTTAGTGGGACAGATAATTCACCCCTCCACTTT	CASSFSGTDNSPLHF
TRBD1	TRBV20-1	TRBJ2-3	many	TGCAGTGCCAGGGACAGCCTCACAGATACGCAGTATTTT	CSARDSLTDTQYF
-	TRBV20-1	TRBJ1-5	-	TGCAGTCCCGTACAGGGAGCGGGCAATCAGCCCCAGCATTTT	CSPVQGAGNQPQHF
-	TRBV20-1	TRBJ2-2	many	TGCAGTGCTAGATATACCTCGAACACCGGGGAGCTGTTTTTT	CSARYTSNTGELFF
-	TRBV6-2/TRBV6-3	TRBJ1-2	few	TGTGCCAGCAGTTACTTAGTCGGCAGGGAAAGTTCAAAAGGCGGTGGCTACACCTTC	CASSYLVGRESSKGGGYTF
-	TRBV4-1	TRBJ1-2	many	TGCGCCAGCAGCCAAGGGGAGGGGTATGGCTACACCTTC	CASSQGEGYGYTF
-	TRBV28	TRBJ1-5	-	TGTGCCAGCAGTTATGACAGGATGAAGCCCCAGCATTTT	CASSYDRMKPQHF
-	TRBV7-3	TRBJ1-6	many	TGTGCCAGCAGCTTATTCGGTGGGGGGATTGTCAGATCACCCCTCCACTTT	CASSLFGGGIVRSPLHF
TRBD1	TRBV28	TRBJ2-4	many	TGTGCCAGCAGTAAGGGACAGGAAAACATTCAGTACTTC	CASSKGQENIQYF
-	TRBV29-1	TRBJ2-2	many	TGCAGCGCCGCCACGTGGACCACCGGGGAGCTGTTTTTT	CSAATWTTGELFF
TRBD1	TRBV20-1	TRBJ2-7	few	TGCAGTGCTAGTAACAGGGGGCCGCAGTACTTC	CSASNRGPQYF
-	TRBV5-1	TRBJ2-4	many	TGCGCCAGCAGCTCGGGGGTGGCTCTAGCCAAAAACATTCAGTACTTC	CASSSGVALAKNIQYF
-	TRBV5-1	TRBJ1-4	many	TGCGCCAGCAGCTCCGTCCCGGGTGCTACCCTCGGGGAAAAACTGTTTTTT	CASSSVPGATLGEKLFF
TRBD2	TRBV15	TRBJ2-3	many	TGTGCCACCAGCAGAGATTTAGTGAGCGGGGGGGCCTGGGATACGCAGTATTTT	CATSRDLVSGGAWDTQYF
-	TRBV5-1	TRBJ2-3	many	TGCGCCAGTACAGAGGGGGATACGCAGTATTTT	CASTEGDTQYF
-	TRBV4-1	TRBJ2-7	many	TGCGCCAGCAGCCAACCAGACGGATACGAGCAGTACTTC	CASSQPDGYEQYF
TRBD2	TRBV29-1	TRBJ2-1	many	TGCAGCGTTGATTCGTGGGCGGGGGGGAGCTCCTACAATGAGCAGTTCTTC	CSVDSWAGGSSYNEQFF
TRBD2	TRBV27	TRBJ2-7	many	TGTGCCAGCACCCTAAGATCAACGGGACTAGCGGCGTACGAGCAGTACTTC	CASTLRSTGLAAYEQYF
-	TRBV5-1	TRBJ2-5	few	TGCGCCAGCAGCCACGGGACTTCCCAAGAGACCCAGTACTTC	CASSHGTSQETQYF
TRBD2	TRBV20-1	TRBJ2-7	many	TGCAGTGCTCCAAGAGCGGGAGATCCCCACGAGCAGTACTTC	CSAPRAGDPHEQYF
-	TRBV6-5	TRBJ1-1	many	TGTGCCAGCAGTTATCTAGTGGCTTTGAACACTGAAGCTTTCTTT	CASSYLVALNTEAFF
TRBD2	TRBV5-1	TRBJ2-1	-	TGCGCCAGCAGCCTGGGCGCGGGGGGGCCGGGGGAGCAGTTCTTC	CASSLGAGGPGEQFF
-	TRBV7-9	TRBJ1-5	many	TGTGCCAGCAGCCTCGGGGCGTTTGAGCCCCAGCATTTT	CASSLGAFEPQHF
TRBD1	TRBV5-1	TRBJ1-4	few	TGCGCCAGCAGCCCAGGGACAGGGCGTGAAAAACTGTTTTTT	CASSPGTGREKLFF
-	TRBV24-1	TRBJ2-3	many	TGTGCCACAGGGCAGGAACCAGATACGCAGTATTTT	CATGQEPDTQYF
-	TRBV7-2	TRBJ2-2	many	TGTGCCAGCAGCTTATGGGTCGCCGGGGAGCTGTTTTTT	CASSLWVAGELFF
TRBD1	TRBV20-1	TRBJ2-7	many	TGCAGTGCCCCAAAACCACAGGGGTATTACGAGCAGTACTTC	CSAPKPQGYYEQYF
-	TRBV12-3/TRBV12-4	TRBJ2-5	many	TGTGCCAGCAGTCCTCCGGACGAAAGGAGGGAGACCCAGTACTTC	CASSPPDERRETQYF
-	TRBV20-1	TRBJ2-3	many	TGCAGTTCCGAACTCCCCTTGTCCACAGATACGCAGTATTTT	CSSELPLSTDTQYF